These T cell receptor beta chains were read from a single sample in a study of T cell repertoires in cytomegalovirus infection. Their target antigens are unknown. MiXCR, run by TCRdb on the reads, gives a single entry per CDR3 protein. This table holds approximately 770,000 distinct CDR3 sequences, about 28% found once. The sample was cultured CD8+ T cells from PBMCs, taken from culture after CMV antigen stimulation. The receptor set was obtained from a human donor in good health (CMV status not recorded). Some clones in this sample may be carry-over from other donors' samples. Both conserved end residues are part of each CDR3. A D gene is named only where the DNA matches it firmly.

>NA|TRBV7-9
CASSYPRGEGNTEAFF
>NA|TRBV27
CASSLLGSQETQYF
>TRBD2|TRBV6-6
CASSSSGGAPEQYF
>NA|TRBV2
CASRSTGGGNEQFF
>TRBD2|TRBV7-6
CASSVTGFAGGLTDTQYF
>TRBD1|TRBV6-6
CASSRGQGFYGYTF
>TRBD1|TRBV12-3/TRBV12-4
CASSFISYHRGQMDTEAFF
>NA|TRBV7-8
CASRDWHNEQFF
>NA|TRBV19
CASSIAYRLSTDTQYF
>NA|TRBV7-2
CASSLDLILLHF
>TRBD1|TRBV27
CASAEGQGGNEQFF
>NA|TRBV7-2
CASSLAQARNQPQHF